Listed below are T cell receptor beta chains from one sample, sequenced in a study of Graves' ophthalmopathy and Graves' hyperthyroidism. Each CDR3 protein is one row after TCRdb ran MiXCR on the multiplex PCR reads. The repertoire holds approximately 540,000 distinct CDR3 sequences, 39% seen once, with roughly 4% in the top ten. Sequencing input: peripheral blood or thyroid tissue (not recorded which). Receptors were obtained from an adult man with Graves' hyperthyroidism. CDR3s include the opening cysteine and the closing phenylalanine or tryptophan. A D gene is named only where the DNA matches it firmly. Expanded clones get a size class; other rows say once, few or many, or leave the size out.

j_call: TRBJ1-5
v_call: TRBV20-1
clone_size: .
d_call: .
cdr3_aa: CSVGKQDVNEQPQHF
cdr3_nt: TGCAGTGTTGGAAAACAGGATGTGAACGAGCAGCCCCAGCATTTT

j_call: TRBJ1-1
v_call: TRBV6-1
clone_size: many
d_call: .
cdr3_aa: CASSEYVWTEAFF
cdr3_nt: TGTGCCAGCAGTGAATACGTGTGGACTGAAGCTTTCTTT

j_call: TRBJ2-1
v_call: TRBV7-3
clone_size: few
d_call: TRBD2
cdr3_aa: CASRIAGGELFF
cdr3_nt: TGTGCCAGTAGAATAGCGGGGGGTGAGCTGTTCTTC

j_call: TRBJ1-2
v_call: TRBV6-5
clone_size: many
d_call: .
cdr3_aa: CASSETQDYGYTF
cdr3_nt: TGTGCCAGCAGTGAAACACAGGACTATGGCTACACCTTC

j_call: TRBJ2-2
v_call: TRBV12-3/TRBV12-4
clone_size: many
d_call: .
cdr3_aa: CASSFAVAGELFF
cdr3_nt: TGTGCCAGCAGTTTCGCTGTGGCAGGGGAGCTGTTTTTT

j_call: TRBJ1-1
v_call: TRBV9
clone_size: many
d_call: TRBD1
cdr3_aa: CASSVNRDSVLNTEAFF
cdr3_nt: TGTGCCAGCAGCGTTAACCGGGACAGCGTCCTGAACACTGAAGCTTTCTTT

j_call: TRBJ2-5
v_call: TRBV6-1
clone_size: many
d_call: TRBD2
cdr3_aa: CASLRLAGAETQYF
cdr3_nt: TGTGCCAGCTTAAGACTAGCGGGAGCAGAGACCCAGTACTTC

j_call: TRBJ1-2
v_call: TRBV9
clone_size: many
d_call: .
cdr3_aa: CASSAGIYGYTF
cdr3_nt: TGTGCCAGCAGCGCCGGGATTTATGGCTACACCTTC

j_call: TRBJ2-2
v_call: TRBV7-9
clone_size: many
d_call: TRBD1
cdr3_aa: CASSMMTGTGELFF
cdr3_nt: TGTGCCAGCAGCATGATGACAGGGACCGGGGAGCTGTTTTTT

j_call: TRBJ2-1
v_call: TRBV7-9
clone_size: .
d_call: TRBD1
cdr3_aa: CASSLGTGEYNEQFF
cdr3_nt: TGTGCCAGCAGCCTAGGGACAGGGGAATACAATGAGCAGTTCTTC

j_call: TRBJ1-5
v_call: TRBV6-6
clone_size: many
d_call: .
cdr3_aa: CASSFMGASNQPQHF
cdr3_nt: TGTGCCAGCAGTTTCATGGGGGCTAGCAATCAGCCCCAGCATTTT

j_call: TRBJ2-7
v_call: TRBV4-1
clone_size: .
d_call: .
cdr3_aa: CASSQGAWRDDEQYF
cdr3_nt: TGCGCCAGCAGCCAAGGCGCCTGGCGGGACGACGAGCAGTACTTC

j_call: TRBJ1-2
v_call: TRBV20-1
clone_size: .
d_call: .
cdr3_aa: CSVEEGNYGYTF
cdr3_nt: TGCAGTGTAGAGGAGGGGAACTATGGCTACACCTTC

j_call: TRBJ1-4
v_call: TRBV9
clone_size: .
d_call: .
cdr3_aa: CASSLLQGSGEKLFF
cdr3_nt: TGTGCCAGCAGCTTACTACAGGGATCAGGAGAAAAACTGTTTTTT

j_call: TRBJ2-5
v_call: TRBV12-3/TRBV12-4
clone_size: .
d_call: TRBD2
cdr3_aa: CASSFIAGSETQYF
cdr3_nt: TGTGCCAGCAGTTTTATAGCGGGGAGTGAGACCCAGTACTTC

j_call: TRBJ2-6
v_call: TRBV9
clone_size: .
d_call: .
cdr3_aa: CASSVATSGGSGANVLTF
cdr3_nt: TGTGCCAGCAGCGTAGCTACGTCGGGCGGCTCTGGGGCCAACGTCCTGACTTTC

j_call: TRBJ2-5
v_call: TRBV20-1
clone_size: many
d_call: .
cdr3_aa: CSAHGASGETQYF
cdr3_nt: TGCAGTGCTCACGGCGCTAGTGGCGAGACCCAGTACTTC

j_call: TRBJ1-4
v_call: TRBV19
clone_size: many
d_call: .
cdr3_aa: CATGQSEKLFF
cdr3_nt: TGTGCCACCGGACAGTCCGAAAAACTGTTTTTT

j_call: TRBJ1-2
v_call: TRBV29-1
clone_size: .
d_call: TRBD1
cdr3_aa: CSVEAGGSGYTF
cdr3_nt: TGCAGCGTTGAGGCAGGGGGAAGTGGCTACACCTTC

j_call: TRBJ1-5
v_call: TRBV7-9
clone_size: .
d_call: .
cdr3_aa: CASSLDGRAGDENSNQPQHF
cdr3_nt: TGTGCCAGCAGCTTAGATGGAAGGGCAGGGGATGAGAATAGCAATCAGCCCCAGCATTTT

j_call: TRBJ1-4
v_call: TRBV29-1
clone_size: many
d_call: .
cdr3_aa: CSVEDEKTNEKLFF
cdr3_nt: TGCAGCGTTGAAGACGAGAAAACTAATGAAAAACTGTTTTTT

j_call: TRBJ2-2
v_call: TRBV6-1
clone_size: .
d_call: .
cdr3_aa: CATLVSGGELFF
cdr3_nt: TGTGCCACCCTCGTAAGCGGGGGGGAGCTGTTTTTT

j_call: TRBJ2-7
v_call: TRBV7-9
clone_size: .
d_call: .
cdr3_aa: CASSLVGAQTYEQYF
cdr3_nt: TGTGCCAGCAGCTTAGTGGGGGCCCAAACCTACGAGCAGTACTTC

j_call: TRBJ1-1
v_call: TRBV25-1
clone_size: many
d_call: TRBD1
cdr3_aa: CASIGGQGQTNTEAFF
cdr3_nt: TGTGCCAGCATTGGGGGACAGGGCCAAACGAACACTGAAGCTTTCTTT

j_call: TRBJ2-7
v_call: TRBV18
clone_size: few
d_call: TRBD1
cdr3_aa: CASSPDRGGHEQYF
cdr3_nt: TGTGCCAGCTCCCCGGACAGGGGTGGGCACGAGCAGTACTTC

j_call: TRBJ2-7
v_call: TRBV7-2
clone_size: few
d_call: .
cdr3_aa: CASSQGQAEQYF
cdr3_nt: TGTGCCAGCAGCCAAGGGCAGGCCGAGCAGTACTTC

j_call: TRBJ2-5
v_call: TRBV5-8
clone_size: many
d_call: TRBD1
cdr3_aa: CASSSRATGKETQYF
cdr3_nt: TGTGCCAGCAGCTCGCGAGCGACAGGGAAAGAGACCCAGTACTTC

j_call: TRBJ1-1
v_call: TRBV6-1
clone_size: .
d_call: TRBD1
cdr3_aa: CASRGDRGSPEAFF
cdr3_nt: TGTGCCAGCAGAGGTGACAGGGGGAGTCCTGAAGCTTTCTTT

j_call: TRBJ2-5
v_call: TRBV20-1
clone_size: many
d_call: .
cdr3_aa: CSARDSLAQETQYF
cdr3_nt: TGCAGTGCTAGAGATTCCCTAGCGCAAGAGACCCAGTACTTC

j_call: TRBJ1-5
v_call: TRBV19
clone_size: .
d_call: .
cdr3_aa: CASTGVMGNQPQHF
cdr3_nt: TGTGCCAGTACAGGGGTTATGGGCAATCAGCCCCAGCATTTT

j_call: TRBJ1-1
v_call: TRBV6-5
clone_size: few
d_call: TRBD1
cdr3_aa: CASSYVGTGGHTEAFF
cdr3_nt: TGTGCCAGCAGTTACGTGGGGACAGGGGGCCACACTGAAGCTTTCTTT

j_call: TRBJ2-7
v_call: TRBV20-1
clone_size: many
d_call: TRBD1
cdr3_aa: CSARTPRDRPYEQYF
cdr3_nt: TGCAGTGCTAGGACCCCTCGGGACAGGCCCTACGAGCAGTACTTC

j_call: TRBJ2-7
v_call: TRBV29-1
clone_size: .
d_call: TRBD1
cdr3_aa: CSSGQASYEQYF
cdr3_nt: TGCAGTTCCGGACAGGCCTCCTACGAGCAGTACTTC

j_call: TRBJ2-1
v_call: TRBV5-1
clone_size: once
d_call: TRBD1
cdr3_aa: CASSWTGLTRSYNEQFF
cdr3_nt: TGCGCCAGCAGCTGGACAGGACTTACGCGTTCCTACAATGAGCAGTTCTTC

j_call: TRBJ1-1
v_call: TRBV24-1
clone_size: many
d_call: .
cdr3_aa: CATSEGHSTEAFF
cdr3_nt: TGTGCCACCAGTGAGGGTCACAGCACTGAAGCTTTCTTT

j_call: TRBJ1-5
v_call: TRBV9
clone_size: many
d_call: .
cdr3_aa: CASSVGSGGQPQHF
cdr3_nt: TGTGCCAGCAGCGTAGGGTCCGGGGGTCAGCCCCAGCATTTT

j_call: TRBJ1-1
v_call: TRBV28
clone_size: .
d_call: .
cdr3_aa: CASSLEAENTEAFF
cdr3_nt: TGTGCCAGCAGTTTGGAGGCAGAGAACACTGAAGCTTTCTTT

j_call: TRBJ2-2
v_call: TRBV20-1
clone_size: many
d_call: TRBD2
cdr3_aa: CSAPTSGSATGELFF
cdr3_nt: TGCAGTGCTCCCACTAGCGGGAGTGCGACCGGGGAGCTGTTTTTT

j_call: TRBJ2-7
v_call: TRBV29-1
clone_size: many
d_call: .
cdr3_aa: CSVRAGVYEQYF
cdr3_nt: TGCAGCGTTCGCGCAGGGGTCTACGAGCAGTACTTC

j_call: TRBJ2-5
v_call: TRBV2
clone_size: many
d_call: .
cdr3_aa: CASSSGRETQYF
cdr3_nt: TGTGCCAGCAGTTCGGGGAGGGAGACCCAGTACTTC

j_call: TRBJ2-7
v_call: TRBV24-1
clone_size: .
d_call: TRBD2
cdr3_aa: CATSEIAGGPYNEQYF
cdr3_nt: TGTGCCACCAGTGAAATAGCGGGGGGGCCCTACAATGAGCAGTACTTC

j_call: TRBJ2-5
v_call: TRBV19
clone_size: many
d_call: .
cdr3_aa: CATSLMGAQETQYF
cdr3_nt: TGTGCCACCTCCCTTATGGGGGCCCAGGAGACCCAGTACTTC

j_call: TRBJ2-7
v_call: TRBV24-1
clone_size: many
d_call: .
cdr3_aa: CATRIPPPSYEQYF
cdr3_nt: TGTGCCACGAGGATCCCTCCGCCTTCCTACGAGCAGTACTTC

j_call: TRBJ2-7
v_call: TRBV29-1
clone_size: many
d_call: .
cdr3_aa: CSVDGGFTYEQYF
cdr3_nt: TGCAGCGTTGATGGGGGTTTCACCTACGAGCAGTACTTC

j_call: TRBJ2-1
v_call: TRBV5-1
clone_size: .
d_call: TRBD2
cdr3_aa: CASSLGTSGNLEQFF
cdr3_nt: TGCGCCAGCAGCTTGGGGACTAGCGGGAATCTTGAGCAGTTCTTC

j_call: TRBJ2-5
v_call: TRBV20-1
clone_size: .
d_call: .
cdr3_aa: CSVGAQNQETQYF
cdr3_nt: TGCAGTGTAGGGGCACAGAACCAAGAGACCCAGTACTTC